The next 12 T cell receptor delta chains were all read from a single sample in a study of gamma-delta T cells after stem cell transplantation. TCRdb ran CATT on the RT-PCR reads. The sample records roughly 570 delta-chain clones, roughly 23% being singletons. The source material was gamma-delta T cells. The receptors shown here come from a human donor. It is not recorded whose cells these are; they may come from a transplant donor.

Only a few counts were recorded for this clone. A much larger clone is a single base away; this may be a read error. The chain combines TRDV2 with TRDJ1; D not resolved. CDR3 size: 15 residues. The germline V and J ends were trimmed by 3 bases and 1 base, with 14 bases remaining between them. Germline CDR1 is GEAIGNYY and CDR2 is EKD. CDR3 nucleotide sequence: TGTGCCTGTGACGGCCTTGGGTCGTGCACCGATAAACTCATCTTT. Translated: CACDGLGSCTDKLIF.

This clone was seen more than once but under ten times. This likely reflects a read error, since a far larger clone is one base away. The identical CDR3 is also encoded by other nucleotide sequences in the sample. The genes are TRDV2 and TRDJ1; 9 bases map to TRDD3. There are 17 residues in the CDR3. CDR1 and CDR2 (germline): GEAIGNYY, EKD. The V gene end was trimmed by 4 bases and the J gene end by 0 bases; junction bases not matched to a gene: 11. The CDR3 reads CACDTLGDKEYTDKLIF. CDR3 nucleotide sequence: TGTGCCTGTGATACTTTGGGGGATAAAGAGTACACCGATAAACTCATCTTT.

By share of the sample, this clone is large. The V and J genes are TRDV2 and TRDJ1; D unresolved. Germline V gene lookup returns CDR1 GEAIGNYY and CDR2 EKD. Trimming stripped 0 bases from V and 2 bases from J, with 18 bases between. The CDR3 is 17 amino acids. CDR3 protein: CACDTVMTFGRTDKLIF. The CDR3 region has the DNA TGTGCCTGTGACACCGTGATGACTTTCGGGCGGACCGATAAACTCATCTTT.

Comments on this clone: This DNA's translation differs at residue 7 from TCRdb's protein, which comes from a much larger clone; a read error is likely, and the protein shown is translated from the DNA. In DNA form, the CDR3 reads TGTGCCTGTGACACCGTGGCGGCGGCCACCGATAAACTCATCTTT. Translating it yields CACDTVAAATDKLIF. The V call is TRDV2, the J call TRDJ1, with D uncertain. In germline, CDR1 is GEAIGNYY, CDR2 EKD. There are 15 residues in the CDR3. Trimming cost V 0 bases and J 1 base, with 11 bases left between them.

In the case of this clone: One base separates it from a far larger clone, so it is likely a read error. Although no V gene was called, TRDJ1 is the J gene; the D call TRDD3 from the table was never checked on the DNA. The CDR3 length is 19 residues. The CDR3 DNA reads as TGTGCCTGTGACACCGTTGGGGGGATACACAGAGTGGGCACCGATAAACTCATCTTT. Translation: CACDTVGGIHRVGTDKLIF.

In its sample, this clone ranks as large (0.1 to 1%). In the same sample, other DNA sequences code for this CDR3. The chain has TRDV2 and TRDJ1, with 11 bases aligning to TRDD3. There are 17 residues in the CDR3. Germline CDR1 reads GEAIGNYY; CDR2 reads EKD. With 3 bases clipped from V and 1 base from J, the junction kept 9 bases outside the gene matches. The CDR3 coding sequence is TGTGCCTGTGACTTCCTGGGGGATACTCCCGGCACCGATAAACTCATCTTT. Its translation: CACDFLGDTPGTDKLIF.

About this clone: The protein given by TCRdb reflects a much larger clone and differs at residue 8 from this DNA's translation, likely from a read error; the protein shown is the DNA's translation. V gene TRDV2 combines with J gene TRDJ1; no reliable D call. The CDR3 has 15 amino acids. CDR1 is GEAIGNYY and CDR2 is EKD in the germline V gene. V was cut by 2 bases and J by 0 bases, with 12 bases left in between. CDR3 in DNA: TGTGCCTGTGACAGACTCGGGAAAGACACCGATAAACTCATCTTT. It specifies CACDRLGKDTDKLIF.

In its sample, this clone was seen a few times. TCRdb's protein, taken from a much larger clone, differs from this DNA's translation at residue 11, likely owing to a read error; the protein displayed comes from the DNA. The chain carries TRDV2 and TRDJ1; D perhaps matches TRDD3 (6 bases). The germline gives CDR1 GEAIGNYY, CDR2 EKD. Trimming took 3 bases from V and 6 from J, leaving 19 bases between them. The length of the CDR3 is 15 residues. CDR3 nucleotides: TGTGCCTGTGACGGACTGGGATCCGGGACGAATAAACTCATCTTT. Translated: CACDGLGSGTNKLIF.

V is TRDV2 and J is TRDJ3, with 7 nucleotides matching TRDD3. The germline V gene has CDR1 GEAIGNYY and CDR2 EKD. CDR3 length: 22 amino acids. J lost 2 bases, V lost 0 bases, and 18 bases had no gene match. The DNA of the CDR3 is TGTGCCTGTGACACCGGGGGCTTACTGGGGACCTCCACAACCTGGGACACCCGACAGATGTTTTTC. Its protein product is CACDTGGLLGTSTTWDTRQMFF.

Note on this clone: The protein that TCRdb holds for this DNA derives from a much larger clone and differs from the translated DNA at residue 4, which likely indicates a read error; the protein shown here is translated from the DNA. This chain joins TRDV2 and TRDJ1, with 13 bases lining up with TRDD3. This CDR3 comprises 18 residues. Germline values: CDR1 GEAIGNYY, CDR2 EKD. This CDR3 reads CACGTILRGVLGDTELIF. For the CDR3, the DNA is TGTGCCTGTGGCACCATCCTACGTGGGGTACTGGGGGATACGGAACTCATCTTT.

Comments on this clone: This likely stems from a read error, as it lies one base from a far larger clone. V gene TRDV2 combines with J gene TRDJ1, with 13 bases lining up with TRDD3. Here the J gene came from matching the DNA to germline, since TCRdb omits it. From germline, CDR1 is GEAIGNYY and CDR2 EKD. J was trimmed by 4 bases and V by 0 bases; bases with no gene match: 13. The CDR3 runs to 19 residues. The CDR3 protein is CACDTVLLGDTAGIDKLIF. CDR3 sequence (DNA): TGTGCCTGTGACACCGTTCTACTGGGGGATACGGCGGGCATCGATAAACTCATCTTT.

The chain links TRDV2 to TRDJ3; D not certain. The J gene comes from matching the DNA to germline here; TCRdb lacks it. CDR3 length: 21 amino acids. V lost 3 bases to trimming and J lost 4 bases, with 27 bases between them. Germline V gives CDR1 GEAIGNYY, CDR2 EKD. This chain's CDR3 is CACDLMLQEPTSSWDTRQMFF. DNA of the CDR3: TGTGCCTGTGACCTAATGCTTCAAGAGCCGACCAGCTCATGGGACACCCGACAGATGTTTTTC.